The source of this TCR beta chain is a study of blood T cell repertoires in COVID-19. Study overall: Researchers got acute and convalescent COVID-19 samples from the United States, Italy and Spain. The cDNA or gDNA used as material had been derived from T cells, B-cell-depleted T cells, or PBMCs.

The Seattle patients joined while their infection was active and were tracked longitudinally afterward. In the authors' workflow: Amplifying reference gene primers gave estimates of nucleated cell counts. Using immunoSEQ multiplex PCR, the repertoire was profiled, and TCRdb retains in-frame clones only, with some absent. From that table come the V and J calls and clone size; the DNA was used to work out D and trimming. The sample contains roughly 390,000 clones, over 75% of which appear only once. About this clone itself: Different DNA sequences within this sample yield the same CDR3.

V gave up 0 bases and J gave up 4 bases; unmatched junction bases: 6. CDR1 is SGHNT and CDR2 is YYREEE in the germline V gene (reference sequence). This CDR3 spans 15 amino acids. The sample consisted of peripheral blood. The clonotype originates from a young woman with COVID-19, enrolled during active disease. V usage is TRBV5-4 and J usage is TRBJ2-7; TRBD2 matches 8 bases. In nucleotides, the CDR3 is TGTGCCAGCAGCTTGGGGGGAACTAGCGGTTACGAGCAGTACTTC. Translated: CASSLGGTSGYEQYF.